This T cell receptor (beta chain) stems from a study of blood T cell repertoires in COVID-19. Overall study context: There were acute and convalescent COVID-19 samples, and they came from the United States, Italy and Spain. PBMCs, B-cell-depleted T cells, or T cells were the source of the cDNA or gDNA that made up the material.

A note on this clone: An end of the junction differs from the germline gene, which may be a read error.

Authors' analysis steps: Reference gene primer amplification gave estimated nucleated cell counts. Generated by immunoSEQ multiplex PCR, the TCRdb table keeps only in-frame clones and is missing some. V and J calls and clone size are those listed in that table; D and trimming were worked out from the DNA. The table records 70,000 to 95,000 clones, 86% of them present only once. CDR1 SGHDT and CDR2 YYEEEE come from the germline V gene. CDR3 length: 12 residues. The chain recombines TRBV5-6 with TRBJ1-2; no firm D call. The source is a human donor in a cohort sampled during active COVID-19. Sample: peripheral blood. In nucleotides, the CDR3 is TGTGCCAGCAGCTTGGCCCGGAACGCGGCCGCCTTC. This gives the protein CASSLARNAAAF.